The 21 T cell receptor beta chains in this list originate from one sample, sequenced in a study of tumor and adjacent non-tumor tissue in lung cancer (dated by TCRdb to the late 2010s). Bulk unsorted tissue served as the source for RNA extraction, and RNA quality was assessed using a NanoDrop ND-1000 and an Agilent 2100. Preparation of the library involved multiplex PCR. The listed sequencing device is Illumina HiSeq 2500. TCRbeta libraries were constructed through three rounds of nested PCR with primers (Table S4) according to protocols adapted from ARM-PCR. Through fastp at Q25 and MiXCR, TCRdb rebuilt clones from the public reads, retaining in-frame beta chains. CDR3 protein sequences are deduplicated, and each keeps its most common genes and DNA. Present in this sample are roughly 200,000 distinct CDR3 sequences, 71% of which were seen just once. The ten top clones hold around 25% of the sample.

Sequencing was carried out using lung tumor tissue. The receptor source for this set is a man in his 60s with non-small cell lung cancer.

A word on this clonotype: At one boundary the junction diverges from the germline segment, which might be a read error. V and J are TRBV4-1 and TRBJ2-5, with TRBD2 as a possible D gene (5 bases). The CDR3 covers 14 residues. Per germline, CDR1 MGHRA and CDR2 YSYEKL. The CDR3 nucleotides are TGCGCCAGCAACCAAGATGGAGGCCAAGAGACCCAGTACTTC. Its translation is CASNQDGGQETQYF.

The gene calls are TRBV7-9 and TRBJ2-3; the D gene could be TRBD1 or TRBD2 (5 bases each). Per the germline V gene, CDR1 is SEHNR and CDR2 is FQNEAQ (reference sequence). The CDR3 has 16 amino acids. Trimming cost V 8 bases and J 3 bases, with 21 bases left between them. CDR3 nucleotides: TGTGCCAGCGCTCCCCAGCTGGGGGACGGGACAGATACGCAGTATTTT. It specifies CASAPQLGDGTDTQYF.

In regard to this clonotype: At one boundary the junction diverges from the germline segment, which might be a read error. This rearrangement joins TRBV4-3 to TRBJ2-3; 7 bases match TRBD2. The V gene's germline CDR1 is LGHNA and CDR2 YSLEER. This CDR3 comprises 17 residues. CDR3 amino acids: CASSHLTSPTYTDTQYF. The CDR3 nucleotides read TGCGCCAGCAGCCACCTGACTAGCCCCACTTACACAGATACGCAATATTTT.

In regard to this clonotype: A junction boundary mismatches the germline segment, possibly from a read error. V and J are TRBV29-1 and TRBJ2-2, with a possible D match to TRBD2 (5 bases). The CDR3 is made up of 13 amino acids. The germline V gene has CDR1 SQVTM and CDR2 ANQGSEA. The CDR3 protein is CSVTEKNTGELLF. CDR3 sequence (DNA): TGCAGCGTGACGGAAAAGAACACCGGGGAGCTGTTATTT.

Concerning this clonotype itself: A read error may produce the germline difference seen at one junction end. The chain couples TRBV11-2 to TRBJ2-7; no clear D gene. The CDR3 covers 13 residues. Germline loops: CDR1 SGHAT, CDR2 FQNNGV. CDR3 sequence: CTSSLEYSYEQYF. CDR3 nucleotide sequence: TGTACCAGCAGCTTAGAGTACTCCTACGAACAGTACTTC.

Concerning this clonotype itself: Compared with germline, one end of the junction differs, possibly owing to a read error. V and J are TRBV14 and TRBJ1-1; 10 nucleotides align to TRBD1. Germline CDR1 is SGHDN and CDR2 is FVKESK. The CDR3 spans 14 residues. The CDR3 DNA follows: TGTGCTAGCAGCCCGGGACAGGGGTATACTGAAGCTTTCTTT. It codes for CASSPGQGYTEAFF.

Points on this clonotype: The conserved final phenylalanine or tryptophan is absent from the CDR3, which likely points to a read error. This chain connects TRBV4-2 to TRBJ2-3; 10 nucleotides match TRBD1. The CDR3 runs 15 residues. The germline V gene encodes CDR1 LGHNA and CDR2 YNFKEQ. The CDR3 region is CTSRQGARGTDTQYI. The CDR3 DNA reads TGTACCAGCAGACAGGGGGCGCGAGGCACAGATACGCAGTATATT.

The chain recombines TRBV11-2 with TRBJ2-2, with 7 positions matching TRBD2. The CDR3 consists of 15 residues. The ends lost 2 bases at V and 6 bases at J; junction bases unmatched: 6. Germline assignment: CDR1 SGHAT and CDR2 FQNNGV. In DNA, the CDR3 is TGTGCCAGCAGCTTAATGGGAGGGGACTCCGGGGAGCTGTTTTTT. Encoded protein: CASSLMGGDSGELFF. The full variable domain, completed using reference TRBV11-2 and TRBJ2-2, is EAGVAQSPRYKIIEKRQSVAFWCNPISGHATLYWYQQILGQGPKLLIQFQNNGVVDDSQLPKDRFSAERLKGVDSTLKIQPAKLEDSAVYLCASSLMGGDSGELFFGEGSRLTVL.

This clonotype was counted at least ten times. The chain combines TRBV20-1 with TRBJ2-1, with 11 bases fitting TRBD1. V was pared by 5 bases and J by 7 bases, with 10 bases of the junction left unmatched. Germline lookup yields CDR1 DFQATT and CDR2 SNEGSKA (reference sequence). The length of the CDR3 is 15 residues. CDR3 DNA sequence: TGCAGTGCTTCCGGGACAGGGGGTTTCTTGAATGAGCAGTTCTTC. The encoded protein is CSASGTGGFLNEQFF.

On this clonotype: The junction does not match germline at one end; this may be a read error. This CDR3 reads CAISDPGRALETQYF. The DNA of the CDR3 is TGTGCCATCAGTGATCCCGGGAGGGCCTTAGAGACCCAGTACTTC. This sequence joins TRBV25-1 and TRBJ2-5; 8 bases align to TRBD2. This CDR3 contains 15 residues. Germline V gives CDR1 MGHDK, CDR2 SYGVNS.

This chain uses TRBV28 with TRBJ1-2, with 8 positions matching TRBD1. V dropped 7 bases and J dropped 5; count of bases not matched to a gene: 9. The V gene's germline CDR1 is MDHEN and CDR2 SYDVKM. This CDR3 region has 14 residues. The chain's CDR3 is CASNRGQGRYGYTF. DNA for the CDR3: TGTGCCAGCAACCGCGGACAGGGACGTTATGGCTACACCTTC.

Comment on this clonotype: Just one base apart from a much larger clone, this may be a read error. The chain combines TRBV20-1 with TRBJ2-7, with a weak D call TRBD1 (6 bases). The V gene's germline CDR1 is DFQATT and CDR2 SNEGSKA (reference sequence). This CDR3 is 14 amino acids long. The CDR3 DNA reads TGCAGTGCTAGCCCCGACACAGGGCTCTACGAGCAGGACTTC. Its translation: CSASPDTGLYEQDF.

This clonotype was observed a handful of times. This chain uses TRBV20-1 with TRBJ2-2, with 10 bases fitting TRBD2. CDR1 is DFQATT, CDR2 SNEGSKA, per germline (reference sequence). The CDR3 has 17 amino acids. J was trimmed by 1 base and V by 5 bases; bases with no gene match: 10. The CDR3, as DNA: TGCAGTGCTTTGACCAGCGGGAGGGCCCGGAACACCGGGGAGCTGTTTTTT. Translation gives CSALTSGRARNTGELFF.

For this clonotype: Being one base from a much bigger clone, this may be a read error. J is TRBJ2-7 and V is TRBV6-6; D may be TRBD1 or TRBD2 (6 bases each). The V gene's germline CDR1 is MNHNY and CDR2 SVGAGI (reference sequence). The CDR3 covers 15 residues. CDR3 residues: CASTQGYSGSYKQYF. The CDR3 coding sequence is TGTGCCAGCACTCAGGGGTATAGCGGAAGCTACAAGCAGTACTTC.

As to this clonotype: No conserved phenylalanine or tryptophan ends this CDR3, so it is likely a read error. The J gene is TRBJ2-7, the V gene TRBV6-1; 9 bases agree with TRBD2. After removal of 3 bases from V and 9 bases from J, the junction contained 18 bases not matched to a gene. Looked up from germline, CDR1 is MNHNS and CDR2 is SASEGT. The CDR3 length is 17 residues. The CDR3 DNA follows: TGTGCCAGCAGTGATAATCGTATCGGGACTAGCTCGGGACCGCAGTACTTA. It specifies CASSDNRIGTSSGPQYL.

A note on this clonotype: An end of the junction differs from the germline gene, which may be a read error. The J gene is TRBJ1-1, the V gene TRBV12-5, with TRBD1 matching over 7 bases. Germline V gives CDR1 LGHNT, CDR2 FRNRAP. The length of the CDR3 is 16 residues. In DNA form, the CDR3 reads TGTGCTGGTGGGCCCGGGACAGCAAGTTTGAACACTGAAGCTTTCTTT. This encodes CAGGPGTASLNTEAFF. The full variable domain, rest sourced from reference TRBV12-5 and TRBJ1-1, is DARVTQTPRHKVTEMGQEVTMRCQPILGHNTVFWYRQTMMQGLELLAYFRNRAPLDDSGMPKDRFSAEMPDATLATLKIQPSEPRDSAVYFCAGGPGTASLNTEAFFGQGTRLTVV.

This clonotype was detected ten times or more. This chain connects TRBV20-1 to TRBJ2-2; D possibly uses TRBD1 or TRBD2 (5 bases each). This CDR3 spans 12 amino acids. In germline, CDR1 is DFQATT, CDR2 SNEGSKA (reference sequence). Trimming removed 6 bases from V and 5 bases from J, with 10 bases in between. CDR3 protein: CSAGRGTGELFF. CDR3 sequence (DNA): TGCAGTGCGGGACGAGGGACCGGGGAGCTGTTTTTT.

In regard to this clonotype: Its ends do not fully match the called genes, so a read error is possible. The V gene is TRBV7-9, the J gene TRBJ1-2; D unresolved. This CDR3 is 14 amino acids long. Germline V CDR1 and CDR2: SEHNR, FQNEAQ (reference sequence). CDR3 sequence reads: CASGLEVVGYGYTF. DNA for the CDR3: TGTGCCAGCGGCTTAGAGGTGGTGGGATATGGCTACACCTTC.

On this clonotype: Given the absence of the conserved phenylalanine or tryptophan at the CDR3 end, a read error is likely. DNA of the CDR3: TGCAGTGCTAGAGGACAGTGGACCTACAATGAGCAGTTCTAC. Encoded protein: CSARGQWTYNEQFY. J is TRBJ2-1 and V is TRBV20-1; weak D call: TRBD1 (5 bases). The V and J ends lost 1 base and 2 bases respectively, with 9 bases between them. Germline CDR1 and CDR2: DFQATT and SNEGSKA (reference sequence). CDR3 length: 14 residues.

CDR3 coding DNA: TGTGCCAGCAGCCGTTACGGGACGGGGGGTTTCCAGCAGTACTTC. This sequence encodes CASSRYGTGGFQQYF. The chain combines TRBV11-2 with TRBJ2-7; 7 nucleotides align to TRBD2. The junction had 15 bases not matched to a gene; V was cut back by 5 bases and J by 8 bases. Germline V gene lookup returns CDR1 SGHAT and CDR2 FQNNGV. The CDR3 spans 15 residues.

This chain uses TRBV11-2 with TRBJ2-1; no reliable D call. CDR3 length: 16 amino acids. V was clipped by 2 bases and J by 7 bases, with 18 bases between them. CDR1 is SGHAT, CDR2 FQNNGV, per germline. The CDR3 reads CASSLIPYAEMNEQFF. The CDR3 region has the DNA TGTGCCAGCAGCTTAATTCCTTACGCGGAGATGAATGAGCAGTTCTTC.